This T cell receptor (beta chain) appears in the sequencing data of a study of regulatory T cells in long-lasting Graves disease. CDR3 regions were amplified by Arm-PCR using iRepertoire HTBI primers to build TCR beta libraries. From the multiplex PCR reads, TCRdb called clonotypes with MiXCR, one entry per CDR3 protein. The sample has about 460,000 distinct CDR3 sequences, approximately 23% seen once. Points from the study as a whole: Persistent disease samples used TRBV28, TRBJ1-2 and TRBJ2-5 preferentially. Sample size was small, which may have lowered accuracy.

This clonotype was seen a handful of times. Its target is not known. V was trimmed by 7 bases and J by 3 bases, leaving 18 bases between them. The CDR3 spans 16 residues. Time point noted: persistent/refractory GD, antithyroid drugs over 5 years with positive TRAb. RNA extracted from PBMCs served as the sequencing template. The input for sequencing was peripheral blood mononuclear cells (PBMCs), taken when the disease was refractory, from a patient treated with antithyroid drugs. The sequence came from a female donor with Graves disease. V usage is TRBV12-3 or TRBV12-4 and J usage is TRBJ2-2; D possibly matches TRBD1 or TRBD2 (5 bases each). CDR3 sequence reads: CASNHHRGLYTGELFF. The CDR3 bases are TGTGCCAGCAATCACCACCGGGGCTTGTACACCGGGGAGCTGTTTTTT.